This entry describes one T cell receptor beta chain. This record belongs to a study of CDR3 diversity in severe acne. TCRdb recomputed calls from the PCR reads with MiXCR, one row per CDR3 protein. The sample lists about 98,000 distinct CDR3 sequences, around 56% occurring once. The germline V gene encodes CDR1 SEHNR and CDR2 FQNEAQ (reference sequence). CDR3 length: 14 amino acids. Trimming removed 2 bases from V and 4 bases from J, with 11 bases in between. This clonotype was obtained from a male donor with acne. Sequencing was carried out using blood. The gene calls are TRBV7-9 and TRBJ1-1; D not certain. CDR3 amino acids: CASSLKVEGTEAFF. The DNA for the CDR3 is TGTGCCAGCAGCTTAAAGGTAGAAGGCACTGAAGCTTTCTTT. The whole variable domain, remainder taken from reference TRBV7-9 and TRBJ1-1, is DTGVSQNPRHKITKRGQNVTFRCDPISEHNRLYWYRQTLGQGPEFLTYFQNEAQLEKSRLLSDRFSAERPKGSFSTLEIQRTEQGDSAMYLCASSLKVEGTEAFFGQGTRLTVV.